These T cell receptor beta chains were read from a single sample in a study of cytomegalovirus exposure and HLA in healthy donors. Clones were read by immunoSEQ multiplex PCR, and TCRdb kept only the in-frame ones, dropping some. Among 180,000 or so clones listed, 75% were seen once. Sequences were obtained from PBMCs. Source of these receptors: a woman aged 40 to 50 in good health and CMV-seropositive. Both conserved end residues are part of each CDR3. Clone size appears in some rows only: once, few, many, or a class for an expanded clone.

abundance	v_gene	j_gene	CDR3aa
-	TRBV10-2	TRBJ2-1	CASTGLAGGPEQFF
-	TRBV25-1	TRBJ2-7	CASSAGTYRAVEQYF
once	TRBV11-2	TRBJ1-3	CASSPRDRGLLLSGNTIYF
-	TRBV9	TRBJ1-1	CASSVVPGQGTEAFF
-	TRBV28	TRBJ2-1	CASRPPDGWRKYNEQFF
-	TRBV6-5	TRBJ1-1	CATRDFWGEAFF
-	TRBV29-1	TRBJ2-1	CSVGVGLAGGGGYNEQFF
-	TRBV9	-	CASSPTGTSVQINEQFF
-	TRBV5-1	TRBJ2-3	CASSLVGGVTDTQYF
-	TRBV29-1	TRBJ1-1	CSVDTGLRVNTEAFF
-	TRBV28	TRBJ1-5	CASRTPYRGNQPQHF
-	TRBV5-6	TRBJ1-4	CASSFGPVLNEKLFF
-	TRBV28	TRBJ2-5	CASWTGEETQYF
-	TRBV2	TRBJ2-3	CARDRDYSTDTQYF
-	TRBV18	TRBJ2-5	CASSPAIAAQETQYF
-	TRBV10-3	TRBJ2-2	CAISESASGRTGELFF
-	TRBV30	TRBJ1-4	CAWSGGTGGITNEKLFF
-	TRBV4-1	TRBJ1-4	CASSSRDRGLHNEKLFF
-	TRBV6-5	TRBJ1-5	CASSYSSDSNQPQHF
-	TRBV2	TRBJ1-4	CASSERDAGLNEKLFF
-	TRBV7-2	TRBJ2-7	CASSSRSRGEQYF
-	TRBV2	TRBJ2-5	CASSEAWLWGLWTSGREETQYF
-	TRBV30	TRBJ1-5	CAWSVRQGDHQPQHF
-	TRBV7-2	TRBJ2-1	CASSSPTGSLF
many	TRBV4-2	TRBJ1-1	CASTKRGTNTEAFF
once	TRBV11-3	TRBJ2-3	CASSRGLAGGPGRTDTQYF
few	TRBV28	TRBJ1-4	CASSLPGATNEKLFF
-	TRBV27	TRBJ2-1	CASSLRGLAGRSYNEQFF
-	TRBV6-5	TRBJ2-1	CASRMSGRTYNEQFF
-	TRBV19	TRBJ1-1	CASSIGRGANTEAFF
-	TRBV15	TRBJ2-7	CATSREREGSYEQYF
-	TRBV11-2	TRBJ1-2	CASRQGANYGYTF
-	TRBV2	TRBJ2-3	CASRGGQGIDTQYF
-	TRBV5-4	TRBJ1-2	CASSLVAGQGRHNGYTF
few	TRBV7-3	TRBJ2-1	CASSLGRYPYNEQFF
once	TRBV5-4	TRBJ1-2	CASSLDMTGKLNYGYTF
-	TRBV5-4	TRBJ2-3	CASSSRSWGTDTQYF
-	TRBV6-1	TRBJ2-7	CASSEGGGGRFSYEQYF
-	TRBV6-1	TRBJ2-5	CASSGGGEGETQYF
-	TRBV5-1	-	CASSLMAGDYEQYF
once	TRBV27	TRBJ1-1	CASSLSYRDEPEAFF
-	TRBV19	TRBJ2-5	CASSAPHRGYEETQYF